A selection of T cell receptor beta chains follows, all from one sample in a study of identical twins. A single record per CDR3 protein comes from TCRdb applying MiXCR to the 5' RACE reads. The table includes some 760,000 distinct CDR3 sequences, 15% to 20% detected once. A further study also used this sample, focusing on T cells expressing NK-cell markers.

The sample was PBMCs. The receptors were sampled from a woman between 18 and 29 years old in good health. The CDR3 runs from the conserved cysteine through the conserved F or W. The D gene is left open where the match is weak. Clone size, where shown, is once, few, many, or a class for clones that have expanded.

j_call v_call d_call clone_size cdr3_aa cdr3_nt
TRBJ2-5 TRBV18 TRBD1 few CASSLGQGLKTQYF TGTGCCAGCTCCCTGGGACAGGGGTTGAAGACCCAGTACTTC
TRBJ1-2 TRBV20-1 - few CSASVVNGYTF TGCAGTGCTAGCGTGGTTAATGGCTACACCTTC
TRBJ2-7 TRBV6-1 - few CASRQGPLTTTQQYF TGTGCCAGCAGACAGGGACCCCTAACCACTACGCAGCAGTACTTC
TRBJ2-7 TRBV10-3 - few CAISDGSYEQYF TGTGCCATCAGCGATGGATCCTACGAGCAGTACTTC
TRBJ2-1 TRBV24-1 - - CATSEGSGNEQFF TGTGCCACCAGTGAGGGGAGCGGCAATGAGCAGTTCTTC
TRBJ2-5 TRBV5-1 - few CASSSGAVKETQYF TGCGCCAGCAGCTCTGGGGCAGTCAAAGAGACCCAGTACTTC
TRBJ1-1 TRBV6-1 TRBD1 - CASRAGTVTTEAFF TGTGCCAGCAGGGCCGGGACAGTAACCACTGAAGCTTTCTTT
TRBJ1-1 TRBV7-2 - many CASSLGIQYAGNTEAFF TGTGCCAGCAGCTTAGGGATACAGTACGCGGGGAACACTGAAGCTTTCTTT
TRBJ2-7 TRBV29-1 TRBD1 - CSVPQGAYEQYF TGCAGCGTTCCCCAGGGGGCTTACGAGCAGTACTTC
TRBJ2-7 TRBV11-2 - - CASSSDLRPYEQYF TGTGCCAGCAGCTCCGATTTGCGGCCCTACGAGCAGTACTTC
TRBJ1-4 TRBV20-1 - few CSAKRRQNEKLFF TGCAGTGCTAAAAGGCGACAGAATGAAAAACTGTTTTTT
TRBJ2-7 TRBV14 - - CASSQVTVLKSYEQYF TGTGCCAGCAGCCAAGTCACGGTGTTAAAGTCCTACGAGCAGTACTTC
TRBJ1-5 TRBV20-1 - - CSARVAGSGNQPQHF TGCAGTGCTAGAGTGGCAGGGTCTGGCAATCAGCCCCAGCATTTT
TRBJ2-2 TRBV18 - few CASSPFRTPNTGELFF TGTGCCAGCTCACCTTTCCGGACACCGAACACCGGGGAGCTGTTTTTT
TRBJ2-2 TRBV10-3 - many CAIKGEPRTGELFF TGTGCCATCAAAGGCGAACCTCGGACCGGGGAGCTGTTTTTT
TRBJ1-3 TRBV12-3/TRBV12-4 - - CASSLRVSGNTIYF TGTGCCAGCAGTTTAAGAGTCTCTGGAAACACCATATATTTT
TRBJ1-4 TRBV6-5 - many CASSYRRGRGNEKLFF TGTGCCAGCAGTTACCGAAGGGGGAGGGGTAATGAAAAACTGTTTTTT
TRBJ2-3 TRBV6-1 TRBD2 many CASSALAGSTDTQYF TGTGCCAGCAGTGCACTAGCGGGGAGCACAGATACGCAGTATTTT
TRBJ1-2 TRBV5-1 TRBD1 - CASSLARTGDYGYTF TGCGCCAGCAGCTTGGCAAGGACAGGAGACTATGGCTACACCTTC
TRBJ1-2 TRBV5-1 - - CASSQGRDYGYTF TGCGCCAGCAGCCAGGGGCGGGACTATGGCTACACCTTC
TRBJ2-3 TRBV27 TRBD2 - CASSLKAYGLAGEDTQYF TGTGCCAGCAGTTTGAAGGCGTATGGGCTAGCGGGCGAAGATACGCAGTATTTT
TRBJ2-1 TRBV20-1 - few CSAPHRYNEQFF TGCAGTGCTCCTCACAGGTACAATGAGCAGTTCTTC
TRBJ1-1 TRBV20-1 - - CSARRTRGNTEAFF TGCAGTGCTAGGAGGACCCGGGGGAACACTGAAGCTTTCTTT
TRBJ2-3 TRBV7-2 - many CASSLQYTQYF TGTGCCAGCAGCTTACAATATACGCAGTATTTT
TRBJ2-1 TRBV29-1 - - CSVDPRGLDEQFF TGCAGCGTTGACCCCCGGGGGCTTGATGAGCAGTTCTTC
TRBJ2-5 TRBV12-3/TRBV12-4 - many CASTSPGSAAETQYF TGTGCCAGCACCTCACCCGGCAGCGCGGCAGAGACCCAGTACTTC
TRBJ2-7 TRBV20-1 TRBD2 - CSARSSSGSREQYF TGCAGTGCTAGATCCTCTAGCGGAAGTCGGGAGCAGTACTTC
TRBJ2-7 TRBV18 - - CASSPRAPSSYEQYF TGTGCCAGCTCACCCCGGGCCCCCAGCTCCTACGAGCAGTACTTC
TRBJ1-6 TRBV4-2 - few CASSQEYRNSPLHF TGTGCCAGCAGCCAAGAGTACAGGAATTCACCCCTCCACTTT
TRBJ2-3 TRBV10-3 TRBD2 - CAISESNSGPDTQYF TGTGCCATCAGTGAGTCGAATAGCGGGCCCGATACGCAGTATTTT
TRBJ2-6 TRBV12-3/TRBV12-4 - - CASSFGRSGANVLTF TGTGCCAGCAGTTTTGGTCGCTCTGGGGCCAACGTCCTGACTTTC
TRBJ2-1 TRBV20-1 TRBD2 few CSALRGDHEQFF TGCAGTGCTTTGCGGGGGGACCATGAGCAGTTCTTC
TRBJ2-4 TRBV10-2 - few CANSTGRINIQYF TGCGCCAACAGTACGGGACGCATAAACATTCAGTACTTC
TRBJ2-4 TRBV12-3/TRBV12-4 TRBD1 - CASSFHGTGNIQYF TGTGCCAGCAGTTTTCACGGGACAGGAAACATTCAGTACTTC
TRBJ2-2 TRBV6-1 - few CASTYTIPDKTNTGELFF TGTGCCAGCACCTACACTATACCAGACAAGACGAACACCGGGGAGCTGTTTTTT
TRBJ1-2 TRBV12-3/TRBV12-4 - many CASTPTGTYGYTF TGTGCCAGCACCCCTACAGGGACCTATGGCTACACCTTC
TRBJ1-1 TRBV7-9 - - CASSLSFPAAEAFF TGTGCCAGCAGCTTAAGTTTCCCTGCGGCTGAAGCTTTCTTT
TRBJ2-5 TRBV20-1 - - CSAAGGADQETQYF TGCAGTGCCGCAGGGGGGGCCGACCAAGAGACCCAGTACTTC
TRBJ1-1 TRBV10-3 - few CAISGGRGDEAFF TGTGCCATCAGTGGGGGCAGGGGCGATGAAGCTTTCTTT
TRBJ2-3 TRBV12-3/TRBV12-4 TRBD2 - CASSPLAGDPTSTDTQYF TGTGCCAGCAGTCCCCTAGCGGGGGACCCTACTAGCACAGATACGCAGTATTTT
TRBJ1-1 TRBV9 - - CASSADIMNTEAFF TGTGCCAGCAGCGCCGATATCATGAACACTGAAGCTTTCTTT
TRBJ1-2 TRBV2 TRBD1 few CASRGDSNHGYTF TGTGCCAGCAGGGGGGACAGCAACCATGGCTACACCTTC
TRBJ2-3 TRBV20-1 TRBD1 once CSATADRGQVDTQYF TGCAGTGCAACCGCGGACAGGGGGCAGGTAGATACGCAGTATTTT
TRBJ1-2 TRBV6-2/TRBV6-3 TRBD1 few CASSYLGTVDYGYTF TGTGCCAGCAGTTACCTCGGGACAGTGGACTATGGCTACACCTTC
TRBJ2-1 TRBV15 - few CATSREERTYYNEQFF TGTGCCACCAGCAGAGAAGAACGAACATATTACAATGAGCAGTTCTTC
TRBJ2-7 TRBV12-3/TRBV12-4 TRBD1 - CASSLDRGRIEQYF TGTGCCAGCAGCCTGGACAGGGGGCGGATCGAGCAGTACTTC
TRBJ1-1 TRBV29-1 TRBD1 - CSVERQGGEAFF TGCAGCGTTGAAAGGCAGGGGGGTGAAGCTTTCTTT
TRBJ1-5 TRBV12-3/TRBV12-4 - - CASSFIGYRNQPQHF TGTGCCAGCAGTTTCATAGGGTATCGTAATCAGCCCCAGCATTTT
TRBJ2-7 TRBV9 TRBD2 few CASSATSGSIYEQYF TGTGCCAGCAGCGCGACTAGCGGGAGTATCTACGAGCAGTACTTC
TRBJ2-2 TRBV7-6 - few CASSQWAGYSGELFF TGTGCCAGCAGCCAATGGGCAGGGTACAGCGGGGAGCTGTTTTTT
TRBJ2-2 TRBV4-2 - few CASSIAGKGGTGELFF TGTGCCAGCAGCATAGCCGGGAAAGGGGGTACCGGGGAGCTGTTTTTT
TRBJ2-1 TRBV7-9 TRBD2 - CASSLAPGTSGSHEQFF TGTGCCAGCAGCTTAGCACCCGGGACTAGCGGGAGCCATGAGCAGTTCTTC
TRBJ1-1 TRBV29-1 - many CSVSLSRAEAFF TGCAGCGTGTCATTATCTCGGGCTGAAGCTTTCTTT
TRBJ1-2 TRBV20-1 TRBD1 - CSALAPGQGYGYTF TGCAGTGCACTGGCTCCGGGACAGGGCTATGGCTACACCTTC